This is a list of T cell receptor beta chains from one sample in a study of T cell changes during pregnancy in multiple sclerosis. Only in-frame clones appear in the TCRdb table, and some are missing; sequencing was by immunoSEQ multiplex PCR. The profile shows around 80,000 clones, 94% of them singletons. Specimen: peripheral blood, collected in the second trimester of pregnancy. Receptor source: a female donor in good health, enrolled as a control in a pregnancy study. Both conserved end residues are part of each CDR3.

j_call: TRBJ2-7
cdr3_length: 16
v_call: TRBV5-4
cdr3_aa: CASSLAGTGGRYEQYF

j_call: TRBJ2-7
cdr3_length: 15
v_call: TRBV7-9
cdr3_aa: CASSPWTSGKYEQYF

j_call: TRBJ2-7
cdr3_length: 13
v_call: TRBV29-1
cdr3_aa: CSVGSPGLHEQYF

j_call: TRBJ1-4
cdr3_length: 15
v_call: TRBV19
cdr3_aa: CASSMSGATNEKLFF

j_call: TRBJ2-1
cdr3_length: 13
v_call: TRBV27
cdr3_aa: CASSFGGSNEQFF

j_call: TRBJ1-4
cdr3_length: 17
v_call: TRBV7-9
cdr3_aa: CASSAGTAVATNEKLFF

j_call: TRBJ2-1
cdr3_length: 15
v_call: TRBV11-2
cdr3_aa: CASSPVSSGYNEQFF

j_call: TRBJ2-1
cdr3_length: 18
v_call: TRBV5-6
cdr3_aa: CASSAGLAGARSYNEQFF

j_call: TRBJ2-7
cdr3_length: 14
v_call: TRBV6-5
cdr3_aa: CASSYAGFSYEQYF

j_call: TRBJ2-1
cdr3_length: 15
v_call: TRBV27
cdr3_aa: CASRGLAVGDDEQFF

j_call: TRBJ2-7
cdr3_length: 15
v_call: TRBV6-6
cdr3_aa: CASSSGGRIGDEQYF

j_call: TRBJ1-1
cdr3_length: 13
v_call: TRBV6-4
cdr3_aa: CASSDGANTEAFF

j_call: TRBJ2-1
cdr3_length: 15
v_call: TRBV6-5
cdr3_aa: CASSLGGRGGNEQFF

j_call: TRBJ1-5
cdr3_length: 16
v_call: TRBV2
cdr3_aa: CASSYFIQGGGQPQHF

j_call: TRBJ2-5
cdr3_length: 14
v_call: TRBV5-4
cdr3_aa: CASSLTGGSGTQYF

j_call: TRBJ2-1
cdr3_length: 15
v_call: TRBV5-1
cdr3_aa: CASSLGLAGNNEQFF

j_call: TRBJ2-1
cdr3_length: 17
v_call: TRBV5-1
cdr3_aa: CASSLGAAGGPYNEQFF

j_call: TRBJ2-3
cdr3_length: 11
v_call: TRBV20-1
cdr3_aa: CSAVKGDTQYF

j_call: TRBJ2-7
cdr3_length: 13
v_call: TRBV27
cdr3_aa: CASTGTGHYEQYF

j_call: TRBJ2-2
cdr3_length: 15
v_call: TRBV5-4
cdr3_aa: CASSLGLGGSGELFF

j_call: TRBJ2-1
cdr3_length: 16
v_call: TRBV12-5
cdr3_aa: CASGLNAGVTYNEQFF

j_call: TRBJ1-4
cdr3_length: 16
v_call: TRBV13
cdr3_aa: CASSLAGGATNEKLFF

j_call: TRBJ2-1
cdr3_length: 15
v_call: TRBV7-8
cdr3_aa: CASSLGLETANEQFF

j_call: TRBJ1-2
cdr3_length: 13
v_call: TRBV29-1
cdr3_aa: CSVGDRGQNGYTF

j_call: TRBJ2-3
cdr3_length: 16
v_call: TRBV28
cdr3_aa: CASSGYSGRWTDTQYF

j_call: TRBJ2-3
cdr3_length: 15
v_call: TRBV7-8
cdr3_aa: CASSLWREKTDTQYF

j_call: TRBJ2-7
cdr3_length: 14
v_call: TRBV4-1
cdr3_aa: CASSQVSRTHEQYF

j_call: TRBJ2-1
cdr3_length: 12
v_call: TRBV6-5
cdr3_aa: CASRNDRLLQFF

j_call: TRBJ2-1
cdr3_length: 16
v_call: TRBV18
cdr3_aa: CASSQNGAGGDNEQFF

j_call: TRBJ1-1
cdr3_length: 10
v_call: TRBV19
cdr3_aa: CASSIRDRAF

j_call: TRBJ1-1
cdr3_length: 14
v_call: TRBV5-1
cdr3_aa: CASSLDSSNTEAFF

j_call: TRBJ2-3
cdr3_length: 15
v_call: TRBV15
cdr3_aa: CATSRDGGGADTQYF

j_call: TRBJ2-2
cdr3_length: 16
v_call: TRBV11-3
cdr3_aa: CASSFRAPGGTGELFF

j_call: TRBJ2-7
cdr3_length: 16
v_call: TRBV5-6
cdr3_aa: CASSLRRSGPSYEQYF

j_call: TRBJ2-3
cdr3_length: 18
v_call: TRBV10-3
cdr3_aa: CAISESRAGGRGTDTQYF

j_call: TRBJ2-7
cdr3_length: 14
v_call: TRBV18
cdr3_aa: CASSPPGVPYEQYF

j_call: TRBJ2-7
cdr3_length: 15
v_call: TRBV9
cdr3_aa: CASSVVCRINYEQYF

j_call: TRBJ2-2
cdr3_length: 14
v_call: TRBV28
cdr3_aa: CASTLAIATGELFF

j_call: TRBJ2-7
cdr3_length: 15
v_call: TRBV7-8
cdr3_aa: CASSLEAGGLYEQYF

j_call: TRBJ1-2
cdr3_length: 15
v_call: TRBV5-4
cdr3_aa: CASSLDPAGGVGYTF

j_call: TRBJ2-1
cdr3_length: 15
v_call: TRBV18
cdr3_aa: CASSHSGTAYNEQFF

j_call: TRBJ1-5
cdr3_length: 15
v_call: TRBV27
cdr3_aa: CASSSRTGSNQPQHF

j_call: TRBJ2-7
cdr3_length: 17
v_call: TRBV27
cdr3_aa: CASSLGPIVSGRNEQYF

j_call: TRBJ2-2
cdr3_length: 18
v_call: TRBV4-1
cdr3_aa: CASSQTGTIRANTGELFF

j_call: TRBJ1-3
cdr3_length: 15
v_call: TRBV7-8
cdr3_aa: CASSRGREGGNTIYF

j_call: TRBJ1-4
cdr3_length: 16
v_call: TRBV5-1
cdr3_aa: CASSLVGGATNEKLFF

j_call: TRBJ2-7
cdr3_length: 14
v_call: TRBV5-4
cdr3_aa: CASSLTVDSYEQYF

j_call: TRBJ1-1
cdr3_length: 17
v_call: TRBV5-1
cdr3_aa: CASTRRGGGRVNTEAFF

j_call: TRBJ2-7
cdr3_length: 15
v_call: TRBV28
cdr3_aa: CASGSDRGISYEQYF

j_call: TRBJ2-7
cdr3_length: 14
v_call: TRBV7-2
cdr3_aa: CASSSGGGRDEQYF

j_call: TRBJ2-6
cdr3_length: 15
v_call: TRBV19
cdr3_aa: CASSPDRSGTNVLTF

j_call: TRBJ2-7
cdr3_length: 15
v_call: TRBV30
cdr3_aa: CAWTPPGTNLYEQYF

j_call: TRBJ2-5
cdr3_length: 14
v_call: TRBV10-3
cdr3_aa: CAISEPDKGETQYF

j_call: TRBJ1-5
cdr3_length: 14
v_call: TRBV10-3
cdr3_aa: CAISEERSTEPQHF

j_call: TRBJ1-2
cdr3_length: 12
v_call: TRBV2
cdr3_aa: CASSDFNYGYTF

j_call: TRBJ1-2
cdr3_length: 14
v_call: TRBV7-9
cdr3_aa: CASSLSTGNYGYTF

j_call: TRBJ1-1
cdr3_length: 15
v_call: TRBV4-1
cdr3_aa: CASSPDRGLGTEAFF